The present entry profiles one T cell receptor (beta chain) with its context. The data originate from a study of blood T cell repertoires in COVID-19. The CDR3 loop spans 16 amino acids. Germline-derived CDR1 and CDR2 are SGHDN and FVKESK. The ends lost 0 bases at V and 3 bases at J; junction bases unmatched: 6. Cohorts were based on clinical histories the participants reported. Profiled with immunoSEQ multiplex PCR; TCRdb holds only in-frame clones, not every one. This table holds around 250,000 clones, over 80% found once. The sequenced sample consisted of PBMCs or T cells enriched from blood (not recorded which). This sequence originates from a middle-aged woman who had been exposed to COVID-19. The chain combines TRBV14 with TRBJ1-2; 8 positions agree with TRBD1. In nucleotides, the CDR3 is TGTGCCAGCAGCCAAGACCTTCCGGACAGGGACTATGGCTACACCTTC. Its protein is CASSQDLPDRDYGYTF.